This record concerns one T cell receptor (beta chain) sequence. This clonotype was observed a handful of times. Its cognate antigen has yet to be identified. No much larger clone is present one base from it, and per-base qualities are unavailable. This sample was taken from a study of T-cell memory formation after mild COVID-19 (dated by TCRdb to about 2021). A note on the overall study: Most TCR sequence clusters were specific to one of the two donors. Longitudinal TCRalpha and TCRbeta repertoire sequencing tracked T-cell clones expanding and contracting after mild COVID-19 in a couple of donors. The cohort was made up of two young adult volunteers, one female and one male, who were previously healthy. Results and caveats for the whole study, not just this receptor: Only a couple of mild cases were covered in the study, and larger cohorts including severe cases with pre-infection samples were considered necessary. SARS-CoV-2 specificity of the second-wave clones peaking on day 37 was not confirmed. The detection of some responding clones in pre-infection memory suggests that pre-existing cross-reactive memory T cells joined the SARS-CoV-2 response. Contracting CD4+ clones turned up mainly in the CM and EM memory subsets, whereas EMRA was where CD8+ clones were enriched. From day 15 to 85, contracting clones showed balanced CD4/CD8 phenotypes, whereas a second wave of clones that expanded from day 15 to 37 leaned towards CD4+.

The CDR3 measures 16 amino acids from cysteine to phenylalanine. The DNA shown is the 48-base CDR3, in frame from base 1. The CDR1 and CDR2 encoded by the germline V gene are LGHNA and YSLEER. The V end loses 0 bases and the J end loses 5 bases, and a stretch of 14 bases separates them. Sequenced using an Illumina NovaSeq 6000. TCRalpha and TCRbeta cDNA libraries were built by 5'RACE with constant-segment primers, adding sample barcodes and unique molecular identifiers. Trizol reagent was used to extract RNA from every sample. The libraries were amplified in two PCR steps, and the second step added a second sample barcode and Illumina TruSeq adapters. The libraries were sequenced on an Illumina NovaSeq using 2 x 150 bp paired-end reads. On the authors' methods: Demultiplexing of reads and collapsing into UMI-guided consensus sequences were performed with migec v1.2.7. Using mixcr v2.1.11, UMI consensuses were aligned to TRA and TRB V and J templates and then assembled into clonotypes. Expanded or contracted clonotypes were those called significant by both edgeR and NoisET, with noise models trained on biological replicates. edgeR calls used a false discovery rate-adjusted p below 0.01 and a log2 fold-change threshold of 1. As an exploratory analysis of dynamics, PCA with hierarchical clustering was applied to max-normalized trajectories of the 1000 most abundant clonotypes. The CD4 or CD8 phenotype of responding clones was assigned using the separately sequenced CD4+ and CD8+ repertoires. TCRdb applied fastp at Q25 and MiXCR to the public reads, then kept only in-frame beta chains. Every CDR3 protein is listed once, alongside the most common genes and DNA of its rows. The authors' filters were not applied to this entry. The sample table shows 200,000 to 250,000 distinct CDR3 sequences, and about 17% are seen once. The ten largest clones add up to around 3.4% of the sample.

Ficoll-Paque density gradient centrifugation was the method used to isolate PBMCs. The V and J segments used are TRBV4-3 and TRBJ1-3; no D gene call is confident. The sample comprised PBMCs or a T cell subset sorted from them (not recorded which). The clonotype comes from a man aged 18 to 29 who had mild COVID-19 (a few samples of this study predate the infection). The sample titles of this study are shuffled in the database, so cell type and time point are left out; the donor was told from shared clones. In nucleotide form, the sequence is TGCGCCAGCAGCCAAGAAGGGTGGACGGCAAGAAACACCATATATTTT. The resulting protein is CASSQEGWTARNTIYF.